This T cell receptor beta chain was documented in a study of T cells in localized non-small cell lung cancer. Points from the study as a whole: There were a median 57 of the top 100 tumor clones appearing in adjacent lung. Overall survival was longer when the density of T cells in the blood was higher. Sequencing covered just one tumor region, so heterogeneity cannot be ruled out. Of the tissues analyzed, uninvolved adjacent lung showed maximal T cell clonality, greater than tumor.

A single count supports this clone. Its antigen remains unidentified. V shed 4 bases, J shed 0 bases, and the junction held 5 bases outside the gene matches. CDR3 length equals 16 residues. The germline CDR1 and CDR2 sequences are MNHEY and SVGAGI. The assay was immunoSEQ multiplex PCR, and TCRdb's table has in-frame clones only and misses some. This sample has 35,000 to 40,000 clones; approximately 92% occur once, and the top ten carry roughly 6.9%. The receptor was isolated from a female donor over 55 with stage I lung adenocarcinoma. Sequencing was performed on peripheral blood, taken before any cancer treatment. The genes are TRBV6-5 and TRBJ1-4; 7 bases fit TRBD1. CDR3 in amino acids: CASSSFQGATNEKLFF. Written as DNA, the CDR3 is TGTGCCAGCAGTTCTTTCCAGGGGGCAACTAATGAAAAACTGTTTTTT.